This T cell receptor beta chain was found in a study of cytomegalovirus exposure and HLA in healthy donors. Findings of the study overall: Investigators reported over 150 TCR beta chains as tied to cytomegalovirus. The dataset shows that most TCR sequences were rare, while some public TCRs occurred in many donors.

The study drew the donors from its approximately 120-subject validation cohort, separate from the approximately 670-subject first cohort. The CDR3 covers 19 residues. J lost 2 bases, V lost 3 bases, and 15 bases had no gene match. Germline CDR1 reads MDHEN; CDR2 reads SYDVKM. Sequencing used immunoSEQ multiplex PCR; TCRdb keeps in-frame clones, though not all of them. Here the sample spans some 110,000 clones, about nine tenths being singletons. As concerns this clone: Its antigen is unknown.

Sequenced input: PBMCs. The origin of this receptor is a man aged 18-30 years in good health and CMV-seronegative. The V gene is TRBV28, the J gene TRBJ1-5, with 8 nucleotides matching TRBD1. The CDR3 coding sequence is TGTGCCAGCAGTTTGTTCGGCAGGGGGCGCCAGGTAGGCAATCAGCCCCAGCATTTT. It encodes CASSLFGRGRQVGNQPQHF.